The text below deals with one T cell receptor (beta chain). The antigen remains undetermined. These data belong to a study of T-cell memory formation after mild COVID-19. Study-wide background: The study found TCR clusters largely donor specific.

TCRdb reanalysed the 5' RACE reads using MiXCR and keeps one entry per CDR3 protein. Of some 490,000 distinct CDR3 sequences in the sample, about 20% were seen once. Study-level points and caveats: Pre-infection memory harbored some responding clones, suggesting cross-reactive memory joined. Researchers could not confirm that second-wave clones peaking on day 37 targeted SARS-CoV-2.

The CDR3 has 15 amino acids. The germline V and J ends were trimmed by 4 bases and 8 bases, with 23 bases remaining between them. Germline V gene lookup returns CDR1 SQVTM and CDR2 ANQGSEA. J is TRBJ1-2 and V is TRBV29-1; TRBD1 might be the D (6 bases). The TCR comes from an adult woman who had mild COVID-19 (a few samples of this study predate the infection). Cell type and time point are not known. Sequenced input: PBMCs or a T cell subset sorted from them (not recorded which). The CDR3 bases are TGCAGCGTTGGGGCCAGGGGTGGGATCGGTGAAGGCTACACCTTC. Its protein product is CSVGARGGIGEGYTF. Supplemented by reference TRBV29-1 and TRBJ1-2, the full variable domain reads SAVISQKPSRDICQRGTSLTIQCQVDSQVTMMFWYRQQPGQSLTLIATANQGSEATYESGFVIDKFPISRPNLTFSTLTVSNMSPEDSSIYLCSVGARGGIGEGYTFGSGTRLTVV.